This TCR beta chain was identified in a study of cytomegalovirus exposure and HLA in healthy donors. The CDR3 contains 20 residues. V was pared by 3 bases and J by 0 bases, with 12 bases of the junction left unmatched. CDR1 MGHRA and CDR2 YSYEKL come from the germline V gene. This PCR relied on a set of 60 Vbeta primers and 13 Jbeta primers. TCRdb's copy holds only in-frame clones and misses some; the assay was immunoSEQ multiplex PCR. Of about 91,000 clones listed, roughly nine tenths were seen once; the top ten hold 9% to 9.5%. The rearrangement links TRBV4-1 to TRBJ2-1; 12 nucleotides match TRBD2. Material for sequencing was PBMCs. This receptor was taken from a young man in good health and CMV-seropositive. CDR3 sequence: CASSQAGLAGRTSSYNEQFF. In DNA form, the CDR3 reads TGCGCCAGCAGCCAGGCGGGACTAGCGGGTAGAACGAGCTCCTACAATGAGCAGTTCTTC.